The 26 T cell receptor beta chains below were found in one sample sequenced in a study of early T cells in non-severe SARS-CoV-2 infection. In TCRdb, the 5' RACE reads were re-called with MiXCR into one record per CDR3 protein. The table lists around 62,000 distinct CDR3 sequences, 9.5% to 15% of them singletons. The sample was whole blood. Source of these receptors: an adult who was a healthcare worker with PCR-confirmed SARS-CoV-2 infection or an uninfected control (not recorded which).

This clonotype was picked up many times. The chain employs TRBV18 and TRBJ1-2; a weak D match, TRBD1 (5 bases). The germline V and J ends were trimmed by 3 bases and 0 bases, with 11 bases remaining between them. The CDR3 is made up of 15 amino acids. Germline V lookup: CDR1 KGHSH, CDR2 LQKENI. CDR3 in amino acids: CASSPQGSTNYGYTF. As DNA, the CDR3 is TGTGCCAGCTCACCTCAGGGTTCGACTAACTATGGCTACACCTTC.

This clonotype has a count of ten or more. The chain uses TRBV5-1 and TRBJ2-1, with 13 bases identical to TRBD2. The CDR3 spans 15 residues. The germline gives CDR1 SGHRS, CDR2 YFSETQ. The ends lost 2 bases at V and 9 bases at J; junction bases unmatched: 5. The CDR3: CASSLTSGRAGEQFF. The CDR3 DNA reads TGCGCCAGCAGCTTAACTAGCGGGAGGGCTGGTGAGCAGTTCTTC.

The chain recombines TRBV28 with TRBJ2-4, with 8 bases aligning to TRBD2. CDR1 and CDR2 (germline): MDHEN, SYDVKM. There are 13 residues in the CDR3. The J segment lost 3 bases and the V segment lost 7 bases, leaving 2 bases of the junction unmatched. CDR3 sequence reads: CASTTSGKNIQYF. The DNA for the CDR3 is TGTGCCAGCACCACTAGCGGCAAAAACATTCAGTACTTC.

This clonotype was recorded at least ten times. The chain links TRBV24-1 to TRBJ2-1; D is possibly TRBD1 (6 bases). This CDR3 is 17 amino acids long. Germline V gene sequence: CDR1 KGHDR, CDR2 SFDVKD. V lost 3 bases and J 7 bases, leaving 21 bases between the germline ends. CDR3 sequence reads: CATSDRLGLPGENEQFF. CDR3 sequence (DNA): TGTGCCACCAGTGATCGGTTAGGACTCCCAGGGGAGAATGAGCAGTTCTTC.

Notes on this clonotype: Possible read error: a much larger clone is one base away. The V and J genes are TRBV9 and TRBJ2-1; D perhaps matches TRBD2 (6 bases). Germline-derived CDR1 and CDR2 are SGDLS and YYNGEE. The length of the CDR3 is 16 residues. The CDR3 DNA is TGTGCCAACAGCCCCGTGGAGGGCCTCTCCTACAATGAGCAGTTCTTC. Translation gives CANSPVEGLSYNEQFF.

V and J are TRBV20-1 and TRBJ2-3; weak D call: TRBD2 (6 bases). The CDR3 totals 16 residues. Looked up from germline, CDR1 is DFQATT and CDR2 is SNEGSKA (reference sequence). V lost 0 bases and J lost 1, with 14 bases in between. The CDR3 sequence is CSARDGASVRTDTQYF. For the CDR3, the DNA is TGCAGTGCTAGAGATGGGGCTAGCGTCCGCACAGATACGCAGTATTTT.

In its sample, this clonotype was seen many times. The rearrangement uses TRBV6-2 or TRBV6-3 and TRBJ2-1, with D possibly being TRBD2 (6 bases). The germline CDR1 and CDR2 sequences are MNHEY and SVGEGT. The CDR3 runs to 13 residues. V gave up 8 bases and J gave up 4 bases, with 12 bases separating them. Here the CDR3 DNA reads TGTGCCAGCGGAACGACTAGTTACAATGAGCAGTTCTTC. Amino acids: CASGTTSYNEQFF.

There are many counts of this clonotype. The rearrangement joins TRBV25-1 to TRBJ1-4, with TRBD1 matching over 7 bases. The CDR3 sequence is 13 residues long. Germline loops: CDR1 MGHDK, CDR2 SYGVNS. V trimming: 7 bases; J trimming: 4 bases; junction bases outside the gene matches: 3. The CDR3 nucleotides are TGTGCCAGCACCGGACAGGTTAATGAAAAACTGTTTTTT. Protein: CASTGQVNEKLFF. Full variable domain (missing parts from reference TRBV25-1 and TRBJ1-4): EADIYQTPRYLVIGTGKKITLECSQTMGHDKMYWYQQDPGMELHLIHYSYGVNSTEKGDLSSESTVSRIRTEHFPLTLESARPSHTSQYLCASTGQVNEKLFFGSGTQLSVL.

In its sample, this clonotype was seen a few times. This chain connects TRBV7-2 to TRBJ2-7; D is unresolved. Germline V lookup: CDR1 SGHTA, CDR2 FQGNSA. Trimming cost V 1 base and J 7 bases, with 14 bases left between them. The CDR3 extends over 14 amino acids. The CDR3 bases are TGTGCCAGCAGCTTAGTCCAGGACCCTCCAGAGCAGTACTTC. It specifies CASSLVQDPPEQYF.

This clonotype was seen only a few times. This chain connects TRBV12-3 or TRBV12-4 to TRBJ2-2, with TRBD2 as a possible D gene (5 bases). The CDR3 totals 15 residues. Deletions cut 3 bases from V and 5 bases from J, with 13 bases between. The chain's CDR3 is CASSLMGVGTGELFF. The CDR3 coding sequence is TGTGCCAGCAGTTTGATGGGAGTGGGGACCGGGGAGCTGTTTTTT.

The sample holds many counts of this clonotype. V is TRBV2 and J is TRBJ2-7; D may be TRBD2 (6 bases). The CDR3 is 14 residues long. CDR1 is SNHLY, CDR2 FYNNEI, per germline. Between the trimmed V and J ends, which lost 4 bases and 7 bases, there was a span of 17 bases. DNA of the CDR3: TGTGCCAGCAGTGCGCGGGGTTCAGGGTCGGAGCAGTACTTC. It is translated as CASSARGSGSEQYF.

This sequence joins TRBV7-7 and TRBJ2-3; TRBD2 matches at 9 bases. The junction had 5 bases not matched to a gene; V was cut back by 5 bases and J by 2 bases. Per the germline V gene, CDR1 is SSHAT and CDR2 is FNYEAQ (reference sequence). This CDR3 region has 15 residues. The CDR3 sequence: CASSPTSGPTDTQYF. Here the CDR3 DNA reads TGTGCCAGCAGCCCCACTAGCGGGCCCACAGATACGCAGTATTTT.

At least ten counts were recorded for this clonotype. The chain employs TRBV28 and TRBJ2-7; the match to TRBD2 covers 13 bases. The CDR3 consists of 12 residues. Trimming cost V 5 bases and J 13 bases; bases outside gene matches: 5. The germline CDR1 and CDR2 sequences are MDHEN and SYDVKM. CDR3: CASSHGTSGAYF. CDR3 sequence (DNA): TGTGCCAGCAGTCACGGGACTAGCGGGGCCTACTTC.

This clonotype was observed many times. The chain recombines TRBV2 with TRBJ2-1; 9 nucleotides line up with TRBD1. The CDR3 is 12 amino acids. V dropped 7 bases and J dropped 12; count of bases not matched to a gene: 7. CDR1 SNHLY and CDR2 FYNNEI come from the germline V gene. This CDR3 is CASTDRGVAQFF. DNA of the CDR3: TGTGCCAGCACCGACAGGGGGGTCGCGCAGTTCTTC.

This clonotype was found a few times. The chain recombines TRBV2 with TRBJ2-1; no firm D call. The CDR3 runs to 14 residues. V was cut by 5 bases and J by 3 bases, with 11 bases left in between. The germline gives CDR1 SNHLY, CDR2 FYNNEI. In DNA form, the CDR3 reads TGTGCCAGCAGTCCCGCGCTGGGCTACAATGAGCAGTTCTTC. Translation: CASSPALGYNEQFF.

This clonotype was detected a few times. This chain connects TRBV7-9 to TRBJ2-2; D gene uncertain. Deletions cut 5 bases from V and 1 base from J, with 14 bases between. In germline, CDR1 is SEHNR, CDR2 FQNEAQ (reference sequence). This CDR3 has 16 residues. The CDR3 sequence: CASSLRPRENTGELFF. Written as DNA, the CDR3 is TGTGCCAGCAGCCTAAGGCCCAGAGAGAACACCGGGGAGCTGTTTTTT.

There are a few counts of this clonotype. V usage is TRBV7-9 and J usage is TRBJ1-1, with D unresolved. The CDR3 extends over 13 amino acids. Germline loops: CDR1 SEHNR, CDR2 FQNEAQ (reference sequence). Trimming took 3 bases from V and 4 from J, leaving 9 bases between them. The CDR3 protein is CASSFPGATEAFF. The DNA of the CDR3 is TGTGCCAGCAGCTTCCCGGGAGCCACTGAAGCTTTCTTT.

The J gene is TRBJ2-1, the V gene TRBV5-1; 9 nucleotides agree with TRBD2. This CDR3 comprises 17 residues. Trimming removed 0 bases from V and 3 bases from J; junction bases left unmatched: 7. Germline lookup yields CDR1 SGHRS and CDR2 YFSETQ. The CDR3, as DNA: TGCGCCAGCAGCTTGGATAGCGGGAGCACCCTCTACAATGAGCAGTTCTTC. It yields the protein CASSLDSGSTLYNEQFF.

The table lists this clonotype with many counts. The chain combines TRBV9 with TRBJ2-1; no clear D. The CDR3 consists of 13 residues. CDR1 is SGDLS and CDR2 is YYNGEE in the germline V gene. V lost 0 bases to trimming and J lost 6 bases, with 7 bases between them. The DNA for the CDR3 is TGTGCCAGCAGCGTAGTCTCCGGCAATGAGCAGTTCTTC. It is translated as CASSVVSGNEQFF.

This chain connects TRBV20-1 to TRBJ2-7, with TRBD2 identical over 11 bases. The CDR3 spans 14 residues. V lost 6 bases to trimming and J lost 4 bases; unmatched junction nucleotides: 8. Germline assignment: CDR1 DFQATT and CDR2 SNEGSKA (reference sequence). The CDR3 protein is CSAKKRLAGYEQYF. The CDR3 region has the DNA TGCAGTGCCAAGAAGAGACTAGCGGGGTACGAGCAGTACTTC.

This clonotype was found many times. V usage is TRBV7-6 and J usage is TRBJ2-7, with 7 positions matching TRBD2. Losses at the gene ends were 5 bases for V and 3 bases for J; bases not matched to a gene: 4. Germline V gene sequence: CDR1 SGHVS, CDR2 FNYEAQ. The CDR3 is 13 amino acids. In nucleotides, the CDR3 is TGTGCCAGCAGCCCTAGCGGTAACTACGAGCAGTACTTC. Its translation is CASSPSGNYEQYF.

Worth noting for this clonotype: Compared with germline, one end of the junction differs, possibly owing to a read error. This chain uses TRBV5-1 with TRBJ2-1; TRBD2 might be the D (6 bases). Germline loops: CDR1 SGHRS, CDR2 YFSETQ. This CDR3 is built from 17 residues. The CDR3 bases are TGCGCCGGCAGCCTTATGACGGGAGTCCTCGTCGGGAATGAGCAGTTCTTC. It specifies CAGSLMTGVLVGNEQFF. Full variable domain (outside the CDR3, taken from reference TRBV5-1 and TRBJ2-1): KAGVTQTPRYLIKTRGQQVTLSCSPISGHRSVSWYQQTPGQGLQFLFEYFSETQRNKGNFPGRFSGRQFSNSRSEMNVSTLELGDSALYLCAGSLMTGVLVGNEQFFGPGTRLTVL.

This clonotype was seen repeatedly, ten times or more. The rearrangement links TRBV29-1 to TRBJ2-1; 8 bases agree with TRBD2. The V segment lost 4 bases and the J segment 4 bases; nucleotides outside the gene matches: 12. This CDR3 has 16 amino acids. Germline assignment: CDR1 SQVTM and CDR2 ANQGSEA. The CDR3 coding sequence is TGCAGCGTTGGGGACCCGGCGGGAGGCCCTTACAATGAGCAGTTCTTC. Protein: CSVGDPAGGPYNEQFF.

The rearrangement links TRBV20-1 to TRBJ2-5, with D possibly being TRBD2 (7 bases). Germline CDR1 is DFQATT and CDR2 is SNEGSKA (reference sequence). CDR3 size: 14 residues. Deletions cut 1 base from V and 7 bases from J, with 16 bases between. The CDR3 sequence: CSARVLAATGTQYF. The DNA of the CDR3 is TGCAGTGCTAGAGTGCTAGCGGCGACAGGGACCCAGTACTTC.

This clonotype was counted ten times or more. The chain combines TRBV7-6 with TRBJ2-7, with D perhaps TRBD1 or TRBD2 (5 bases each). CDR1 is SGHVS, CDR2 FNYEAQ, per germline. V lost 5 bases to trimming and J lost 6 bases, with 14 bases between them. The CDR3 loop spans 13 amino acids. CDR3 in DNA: TGTGCCAGCAGCCCTGGGGGACGGACCGAGCAGTACTTC. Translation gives CASSPGGRTEQYF.

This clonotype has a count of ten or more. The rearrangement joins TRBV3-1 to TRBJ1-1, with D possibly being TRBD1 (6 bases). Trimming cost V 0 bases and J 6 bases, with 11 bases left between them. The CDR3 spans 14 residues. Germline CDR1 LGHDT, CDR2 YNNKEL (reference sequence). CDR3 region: CASSQEGAGPEAFF. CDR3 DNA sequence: TGTGCCAGCAGCCAAGAGGGGGCAGGGCCTGAAGCTTTCTTT.